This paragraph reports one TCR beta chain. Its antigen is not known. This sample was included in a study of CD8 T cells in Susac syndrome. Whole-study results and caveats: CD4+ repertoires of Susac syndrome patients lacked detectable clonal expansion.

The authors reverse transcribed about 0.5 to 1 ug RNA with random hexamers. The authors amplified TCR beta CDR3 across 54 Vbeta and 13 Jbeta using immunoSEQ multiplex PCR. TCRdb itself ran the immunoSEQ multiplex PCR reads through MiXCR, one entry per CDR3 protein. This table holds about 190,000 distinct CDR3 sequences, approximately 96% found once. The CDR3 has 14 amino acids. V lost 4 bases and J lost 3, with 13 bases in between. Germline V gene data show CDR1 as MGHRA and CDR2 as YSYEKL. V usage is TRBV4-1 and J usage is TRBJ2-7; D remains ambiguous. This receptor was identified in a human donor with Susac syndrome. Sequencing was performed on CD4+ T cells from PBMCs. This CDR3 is CASSLYRAGYEQYF. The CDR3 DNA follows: TGCGCCAGCAGCCTCTATCGTGCCGGCTACGAGCAGTACTTC.